This passage covers 8 T cell receptor beta chains from one sample sequenced in a study of beta chain features in type 1 diabetes (dated by TCRdb to the late 2010s). The paper's findings and limits, for the study overall: A moderate but significant shortening of TCRB CDR3 length was observed in type 1 diabetes patients in all four CD4+ subsets.

The antigens of these receptors remain unknown. Libraries were built with the immunoSEQ multiplex PCR assay. All of the isolated RNA was reverse transcribed with the High Capacity cDNA Reverse Transcription Kit, so expressed TCRB transcripts were sequenced. TCRdb mirrors the immuneACCESS table, restricted to in-frame sequences. Some clones are absent from its copies; in checked studies, under half trace to an unresolved V gene, and the reason for the others is unknown. Here the sample has roughly 51,000 clones; 52% occur a single time. Clones ranked in the top ten supply around 2.6% of the sample. The sequenced sample consisted of Tregs from blood. This specimen's cell subset or site label, interpreted: regulatory CD4+ T cells. These receptors all come from a woman aged 40 to 55 with type 1 diabetes.

This clone came up a few times. The chain uses TRBV10-3 and TRBJ2-1; 7 bases are shared with TRBD2. This CDR3 spans 14 amino acids. The V gene's germline CDR1 is ENHRY and CDR2 SYGVKD. V lost 10 bases, J lost 5 bases, and 11 bases stayed unmatched. CDR3 DNA sequence: TGTGCCAACCGCGCTAGCGGAAAGGACAATGAGCAGTTCTTC. Translation: CANRASGKDNEQFF.

This clone came up a few times. This chain uses TRBV10-3 with TRBJ1-1; maybe TRBD1 (5 bases). With 7 bases removed from V and 1 base from J, the gap between germline ends came to 10 bases. The CDR3 covers 13 residues. CDR1 is ENHRY, CDR2 SYGVKD, per germline. CDR3 nucleotide sequence: TGTGCCATCAAAAGCACAGGGAACACTGAAGCTTTCTTT. It codes for CAIKSTGNTEAFF.

This chain connects TRBV19 to TRBJ1-1; D unclear. V lost 6 bases and J lost 3, with 11 bases in between. In germline, CDR1 is LNHDA, CDR2 SQIVND (reference sequence). This CDR3 is 13 amino acids long. The CDR3 nucleotides are TGTGCCAGTAGCATTGACTGGGACACTGAAGCTTTCTTT. This encodes CASSIDWDTEAFF. Full variable domain (remainder filled in from reference TRBV19 and TRBJ1-1): DGGITQSPKYLFRKEGQNVTLSCEQNLNHDAMYWYRQDPGQGLRLIYYSQIVNDFQKGDIAEGYSVSREKKESFPLTVTSAQKNPTAFYLCASSIDWDTEAFFGQGTRLTVV.

The chain recombines TRBV28 with TRBJ2-7; possible D gene TRBD2, 6 bases. V was shortened by 9 bases and J by 3 bases, with 9 bases between the two germline ends. CDR1 is MDHEN and CDR2 is SYDVKM in the germline V gene. The CDR3 is made up of 11 amino acids. CDR3 loop: CASWGGYEQYF. CDR3 nucleotide sequence: TGTGCCAGTTGGGGAGGCTACGAGCAGTACTTC.

This chain links TRBV7-2 with TRBJ2-3; 10 nucleotides match TRBD2. The CDR3 sequence is 15 residues long. V was clipped by 2 bases and J by 3 bases; unmatched bases: 2. Per germline, CDR1 SGHTA and CDR2 FQGNSA. The CDR3 DNA is TGTGCCAGCAGCTTACTTAGCGGGAGGACAGATACGCAGTATTTT. It is translated as CASSLLSGRTDTQYF.

The chain carries TRBV29-1 and TRBJ2-2; D gene unclear. This CDR3 has 13 residues. The V end was cut by 4 bases, the J end by 5 bases, with 11 bases between. Germline loops: CDR1 SQVTM, CDR2 ANQGSEA. DNA for the CDR3: TGCAGCGTTGTGGCCACTATAACCGGGGAGCTGTTTTTT. Encoded protein: CSVVATITGELFF.

The V and J genes are TRBV5-6 and TRBJ1-4; D ambiguous. The CDR3 covers 13 residues. In germline, CDR1 is SGHDT, CDR2 YYEEEE. V lost 4 bases and J 13 bases, leaving 17 bases between the germline ends. The CDR3 protein is CASSLRRGPRLFF. CDR3 in DNA: TGTGCCAGCAGCCTCCGAAGAGGGCCCCGACTGTTTTTT.

In this sample, this clone turned up a few times. This chain links TRBV6-5 with TRBJ2-7, with TRBD1 matching over 10 bases. This CDR3 contains 13 residues. V trimming: 9 bases; J trimming: 5 bases; junction bases outside the gene matches: 7. CDR1 and CDR2 from the germline V gene are MNHEY and SVGAGI. CDR3 coding DNA: TGTGCCAGTGACCCGGGACAGGGGAACGAGCAGTACTTC. It translates to CASDPGQGNEQYF.